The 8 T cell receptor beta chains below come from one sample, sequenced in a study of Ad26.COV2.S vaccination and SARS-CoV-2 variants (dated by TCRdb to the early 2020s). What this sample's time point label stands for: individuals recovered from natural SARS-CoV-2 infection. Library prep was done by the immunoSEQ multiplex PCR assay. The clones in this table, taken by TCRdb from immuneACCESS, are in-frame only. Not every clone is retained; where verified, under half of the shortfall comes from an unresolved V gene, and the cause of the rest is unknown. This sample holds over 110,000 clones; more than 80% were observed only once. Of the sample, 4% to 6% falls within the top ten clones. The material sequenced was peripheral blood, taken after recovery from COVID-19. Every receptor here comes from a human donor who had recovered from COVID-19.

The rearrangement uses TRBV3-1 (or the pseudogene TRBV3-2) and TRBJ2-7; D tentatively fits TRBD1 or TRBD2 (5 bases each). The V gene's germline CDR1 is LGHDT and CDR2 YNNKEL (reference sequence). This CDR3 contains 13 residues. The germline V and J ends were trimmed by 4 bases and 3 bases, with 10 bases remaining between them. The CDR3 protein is CASSPGADYEQYF. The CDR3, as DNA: TGTGCCAGCAGCCCCGGGGCGGACTACGAGCAGTACTTC.

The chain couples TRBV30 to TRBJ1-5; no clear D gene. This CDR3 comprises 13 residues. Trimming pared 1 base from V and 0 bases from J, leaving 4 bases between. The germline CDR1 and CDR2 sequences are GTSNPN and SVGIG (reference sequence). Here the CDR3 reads CAWSEGSNQPQHF. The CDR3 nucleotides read TGTGCCTGGAGTGAAGGTAGCAATCAGCCCCAGCATTTT.

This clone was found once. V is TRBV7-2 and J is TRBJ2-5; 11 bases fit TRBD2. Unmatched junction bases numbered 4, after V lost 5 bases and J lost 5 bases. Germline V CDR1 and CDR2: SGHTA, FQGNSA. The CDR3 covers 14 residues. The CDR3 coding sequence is TGTGCCAGCAGCACCTGGACTAGCGGGGAGACCCAGTACTTC. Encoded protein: CASSTWTSGETQYF.

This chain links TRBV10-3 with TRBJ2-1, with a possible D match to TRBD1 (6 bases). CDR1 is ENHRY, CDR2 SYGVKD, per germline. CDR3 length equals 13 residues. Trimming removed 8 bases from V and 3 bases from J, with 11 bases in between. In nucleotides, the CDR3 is TGTGCCATCGATCCAGGGGACTACAATGAGCAGTTCTTC. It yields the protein CAIDPGDYNEQFF.

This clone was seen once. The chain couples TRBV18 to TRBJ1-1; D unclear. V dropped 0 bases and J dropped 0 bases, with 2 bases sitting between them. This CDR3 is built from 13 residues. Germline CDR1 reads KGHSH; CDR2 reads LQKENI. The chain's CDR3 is CASSPPVNTEAFF. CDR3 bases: TGTGCCAGCTCACCACCGGTGAACACTGAAGCTTTCTTT.

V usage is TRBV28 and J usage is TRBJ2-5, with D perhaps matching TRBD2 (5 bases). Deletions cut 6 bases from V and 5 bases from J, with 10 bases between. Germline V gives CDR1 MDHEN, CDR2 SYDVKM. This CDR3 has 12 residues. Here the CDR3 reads CASSPGSETQYF. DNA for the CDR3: TGTGCCAGCAGCCCGGGGAGCGAGACCCAGTACTTC.

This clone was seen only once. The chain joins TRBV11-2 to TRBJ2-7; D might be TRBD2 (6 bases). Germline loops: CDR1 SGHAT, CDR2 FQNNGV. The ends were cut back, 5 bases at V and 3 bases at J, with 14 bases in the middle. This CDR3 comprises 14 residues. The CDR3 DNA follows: TGTGCCAGCAGCGATAGTGTCGGGGGCTACGAGCAGTACTTC. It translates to CASSDSVGGYEQYF.

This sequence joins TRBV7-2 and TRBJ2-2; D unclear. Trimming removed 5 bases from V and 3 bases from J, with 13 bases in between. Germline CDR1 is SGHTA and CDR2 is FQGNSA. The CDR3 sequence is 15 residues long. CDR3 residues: CASSLTPAHTGELFF. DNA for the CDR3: TGTGCCAGCAGCCTCACCCCGGCACACACCGGGGAGCTGTTTTTT.